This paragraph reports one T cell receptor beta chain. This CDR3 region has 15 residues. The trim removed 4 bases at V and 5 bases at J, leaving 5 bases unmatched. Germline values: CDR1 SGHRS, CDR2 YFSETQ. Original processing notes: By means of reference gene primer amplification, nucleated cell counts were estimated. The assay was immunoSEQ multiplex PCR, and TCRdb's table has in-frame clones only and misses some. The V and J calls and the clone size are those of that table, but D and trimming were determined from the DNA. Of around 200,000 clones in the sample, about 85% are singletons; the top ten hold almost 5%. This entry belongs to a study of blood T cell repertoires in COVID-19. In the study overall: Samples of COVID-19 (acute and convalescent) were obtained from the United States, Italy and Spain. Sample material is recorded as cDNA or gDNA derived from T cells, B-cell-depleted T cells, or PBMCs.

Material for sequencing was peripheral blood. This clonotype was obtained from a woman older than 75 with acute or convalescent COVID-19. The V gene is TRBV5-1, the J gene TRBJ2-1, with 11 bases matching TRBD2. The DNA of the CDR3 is TGCGCCAGCAGCGCACTAGCGGGAGTTAACAATGAGCAGTTCTTC. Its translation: CASSALAGVNNEQFF.